These 11 T cell receptor beta chains share one sample of origin, sequenced in a study of PD-1 blockade in mismatch repair-deficient tumors. This table comes from immunoSEQ multiplex PCR, and its TCRdb copy is limited to in-frame clones, with some not included. The sample lists some 70,000 clones, more than 75% occurring once. The specimen was peripheral blood, collected 2 weeks after starting pembrolizumab. The receptors come from an adult with mismatch repair-deficient cancer.

This chain joins TRBV5-1 and TRBJ2-7, with TRBD1 matching over 8 bases. The CDR3 is 15 amino acids. Germline lookup yields CDR1 SGHRS and CDR2 YFSETQ. The V segment lost 4 bases and the J segment 4 bases; nucleotides outside the gene matches: 10. DNA of the CDR3: TGCGCCAGCAGCGACCGAGGACAGGGTAAATACGAGCAGTACTTC. It codes for CASSDRGQGKYEQYF.

This sequence joins TRBV4-3 and TRBJ1-1; D is uncertain. Trimming took off 3 bases at V and 3 bases at J, with 8 bases between the two ends. CDR1 LGHNA and CDR2 YSLEER come from the germline V gene. This CDR3 has 13 residues. CDR3 amino acids: CASSHNRDTEAFF. In DNA form, the CDR3 reads TGCGCCAGCAGCCACAATCGGGACACTGAAGCTTTCTTT.

This clone was recorded only once. The chain combines TRBV5-4 with TRBJ2-5, with D uncertain. CDR1 is SGHNT, CDR2 YYREEE, per germline (reference sequence). V was clipped by 4 bases and J by 4 bases, with 14 bases between them. The CDR3 is 14 residues long. The CDR3 spells CASSPPGQAETQYF. The CDR3 DNA is TGTGCCAGCAGCCCGCCCGGGCAGGCAGAGACCCAGTACTTC.

The DNA for the CDR3 is TGTGCCAGCGGGGCGACTGGGGCCGGGGAGCAGTACTTC. This codes for CASGATGAGEQYF. The chain couples TRBV6-6 to TRBJ2-7; possible D gene TRBD1, 5 bases. Germline loops: CDR1 MNHNY, CDR2 SVGAGI (reference sequence). With 8 bases removed from V and 7 bases from J, the gap between germline ends came to 18 bases. CDR3 size: 13 residues.

The chain uses TRBV21-1 and TRBJ2-7; the table's D call, TRBD2, was not checked against the DNA. TRBV21-1 is an annotated pseudogene. The CDR3 has 14 residues. The CDR3 coding sequence is TGTGCCAGCAGCAAATTTTGGCGGGCCTACGAGCAGTACTTC. Translating gives CASSKFWRAYEQYF.

The chain combines TRBV19 with TRBJ2-7, with D possibly being TRBD1 (8 bases). Germline V CDR1 and CDR2: LNHDA, SQIVND (reference sequence). V was shortened by 4 bases and J by 4 bases, with 14 bases between the two germline ends. The CDR3 runs 14 residues. The CDR3 loop reads CASSTDRGGYEQYF. CDR3 nucleotide sequence: TGTGCCAGTAGTACTGACAGGGGAGGGTACGAGCAGTACTTC. The full variable domain, its missing parts supplied by reference TRBV19 and TRBJ2-7, is DGGITQSPKYLFRKEGQNVTLSCEQNLNHDAMYWYRQDPGQGLRLIYYSQIVNDFQKGDIAEGYSVSREKKESFPLTVTSAQKNPTAFYLCASSTDRGGYEQYFGPGTRLTVT.

This CDR3 is CASRHPRTGIHEQYF. The CDR3 bases are TGTGCCAGCAGACACCCCCGGACAGGGATCCACGAGCAGTACTTC. The chain recombines TRBV6-5 with TRBJ2-7; 8 bases map to TRBD1. The CDR3 runs 15 residues. Germline-derived CDR1 and CDR2 are MNHEY and SVGAGI. J gave up 5 bases and V 6 bases, and 12 bases lay outside the gene matches.

J is TRBJ1-4 and V is TRBV30; 8 bases agree with TRBD1. The germline V gene encodes CDR1 GTSNPN and CDR2 SVGIG (reference sequence). V lost 0 bases to trimming and J lost 2 bases; unmatched junction nucleotides: 5. The CDR3 is 16 amino acids. CDR3 sequence (DNA): TGTGCCTGGAGTGTCGGACAGGGAGGCACTAATGAAAAACTGTTTTTT. It is translated as CAWSVGQGGTNEKLFF.

The chain uses TRBV5-4 and TRBJ2-7; 7 bases match TRBD2. J lost 4 bases, V lost 5 bases, and 9 bases had no gene match. CDR1 and CDR2 from the germline V gene are SGHNT and YYREEE (reference sequence). CDR3 size: 14 residues. CDR3 protein: CASRPWGGPYEQYF. The CDR3 coding sequence is TGTGCCAGCAGACCTTGGGGAGGGCCTTACGAGCAGTACTTC. Looking up the rest from reference TRBV5-4 and TRBJ2-7 gives the full variable domain: ETGVTQSPTHLIKTRGQQVTLRCSSQSGHNTVSWYQQALGQGPQFIFQYYREEENGRGNFPPRFSGLQFPNYSSELNVNALELDDSALYLCASRPWGGPYEQYFGPGTRLTVT.

This clone was seen only a few times. This chain uses TRBV19 with TRBJ1-2; D unresolved. The CDR3 is made up of 14 amino acids. Germline CDR1 reads LNHDA; CDR2 reads SQIVND (reference sequence). Deletions cut 1 base from V and 4 bases from J, with 10 bases between. As DNA, the CDR3 is TGTGCCAGTAGTATAGTGGGCGACCGCTATGGCTACACCTTC. Amino acids: CASSIVGDRYGYTF.

Only one count was recorded for this clone. The rearrangement uses TRBV5-1 and TRBJ2-2; 7 bases align to TRBD1. CDR3 size: 17 residues. Germline CDR1 and CDR2: SGHRS and YFSETQ. V lost 0 bases, J lost 0 bases, and 5 bases stayed unmatched. In DNA, the CDR3 is TGCGCCAGCAGCTTGGATAGGGGGCCAGCGAACACCGGGGAGCTGTTTTTT. Its translation: CASSLDRGPANTGELFF.